This is a list of T cell receptor beta chains from one sample in a study of T cells after posttransplantation cyclophosphamide. TCRdb keeps only in-frame clones here, not all; method: immunoSEQ multiplex PCR. The sample carries 8,500 to 9,500 clones, approximately 98% recorded once. Sequencing input: naive CD8+ T cells sorted from PBMCs. The source is a man aged 50 to 59 in good health, CMV-negative, and a related stem cell transplant donor. CDR3s include the opening cysteine and the closing phenylalanine or tryptophan. D genes are given only for firm matches. Size is omitted from some rows. Given values are once, few, many or a class for expanded clones.

V gene	D gene	clone size	J gene	CDR3 protein	CDR3 DNA
TRBV27	TRBD2	NA	TRBJ2-7	CASSKVAGGPYEQYF	TGTGCCAGCAGTAAAGTTGCGGGAGGGCCCTACGAGCAGTACTTC
TRBV9	NA	NA	TRBJ1-2	CASSVASGNYGYTF	TGTGCCAGCAGCGTAGCATCAGGGAACTATGGCTACACCTTC
TRBV19	TRBD2	NA	TRBJ2-3	CATSGREDTQYF	TGTGCCACTAGCGGGAGAGAAGATACGCAGTATTTT
TRBV6-6	NA	NA	TRBJ2-2	CASSSNTGELFF	TGTGCCAGCAGTTCAAACACCGGGGAGCTGTTTTTT
TRBV7-6	NA	NA	TRBJ1-5	CASSLELNQPQHF	TGTGCCAGCAGCTTAGAACTGAATCAGCCCCAGCATTTT
TRBV27	TRBD1	NA	TRBJ1-5	CASIFSSGTGARGNQPQHF	TGTGCCAGCATCTTCAGTTCCGGGACAGGGGCTCGGGGCAATCAGCCCCAGCATTTT
TRBV6-1	TRBD1	NA	TRBJ1-5	CASSIQGADNQPQHF	TGTGCCAGCAGTATACAGGGGGCCGACAATCAGCCCCAGCATTTT
TRBV6-1	TRBD2	NA	TRBJ2-1	CASSGVALAAYNEQFF	TGTGCCAGCAGTGGGGTGGCACTAGCGGCTTACAATGAGCAGTTCTTC
TRBV9	NA	once	TRBJ1-4	CASSVDRDLNEKLFF	TGTGCCAGCAGCGTAGACAGGGACCTTAATGAAAAACTGTTTTTT
TRBV2	TRBD1	NA	TRBJ1-4	CASRIQGATNEKLFF	TGTGCCAGCAGGATACAGGGGGCAACTAATGAAAAACTGTTTTTT
TRBV7-9	NA	NA	TRBJ2-1	CASSGTGTPWVGEQFF	TGTGCCAGCAGCGGAACCGGGACACCTTGGGTGGGTGAGCAGTTCTTC
TRBV27	NA	NA	TRBJ2-1	CASIAGTREQFF	TGTGCCAGCATCGCCGGGACACGTGAGCAGTTCTTC
TRBV9	TRBD1	NA	TRBJ1-2	CASSVGRGLYGYTF	TGTGCCAGCAGCGTAGGCAGGGGGCTTTATGGCTACACCTTC
TRBV7-9	TRBD1	NA	TRBJ2-1	CASSPWTGYNEQFF	TGTGCCAGCAGCCCCTGGACAGGCTACAATGAGCAGTTCTTC
TRBV2	NA	NA	TRBJ1-3	CASNAHHLRGIGNTIYF	TGTGCCAGCAATGCACACCACTTAAGGGGAATTGGAAACACCATATATTTT
TRBV5-1	TRBD1	NA	TRBJ2-7	CASSLDKLQGSPASPDYEQYF	TGCGCCAGCAGCTTGGATAAATTACAGGGGTCCCCCGCATCTCCCGACTACGAGCAGTACTTC
TRBV5-1	TRBD1	NA	TRBJ2-1	CASSVNRDRGHEQFF	TGCGCCAGCAGCGTTAACCGGGACAGGGGCCATGAGCAGTTCTTC
TRBV6-5	NA	once	TRBJ2-1	CASSGGTPRDEQFF	TGTGCCAGCAGTGGCGGGACCCCACGGGATGAGCAGTTCTTC
TRBV9	NA	NA	TRBJ1-1	CASSEPPSNTEAFF	TGTGCCAGCAGCGAGCCCCCATCGAACACTGAAGCTTTCTTT
TRBV5-1	TRBD2	NA	TRBJ2-7	CASSLGVGLAPPEQYF	TGCGCCAGCAGCTTGGGCGTCGGACTAGCGCCCCCCGAGCAGTACTTC
TRBV27	NA	NA	TRBJ1-2	CASSQTRGIMGYGYTF	TGTGCCAGCAGTCAAACGCGGGGGATCATGGGCTATGGCTACACCTTC
TRBV2	NA	NA	TRBJ1-1	CASSGEMKAFF	TGTGCCAGCAGTGGAGAGATGAAAGCTTTCTTT
TRBV9	TRBD1	NA	TRBJ2-1	CASSVEGQGIYNEQFF	TGTGCCAGCAGCGTAGAGGGACAGGGGATCTACAATGAGCAGTTCTTC
TRBV27	NA	NA	TRBJ1-1	CASSLWLSSPEAFF	TGTGCCAGCAGTTTATGGCTCAGTTCGCCTGAAGCTTTCTTT
TRBV30	TRBD1	once	TRBJ2-5	CAWSAGQGAEETQYF	TGTGCCTGGAGTGCGGGACAGGGGGCTGAAGAGACCCAGTACTTC
TRBV7-2	NA	NA	TRBJ1-2	CASSHGGYTF	TGTGCCAGCAGCCACGGTGGCTACACCTTC
TRBV7-9	TRBD1	NA	TRBJ1-1	CASRRGDRPSEAFF	TGTGCCAGCAGAAGGGGGGACAGGCCATCAGAAGCTTTCTTT
TRBV6-1	NA	NA	TRBJ1-1	CASRGDRMNTEAFF	TGTGCCAGCAGGGGTGACAGGATGAACACTGAAGCTTTCTTT
TRBV9	TRBD2	NA	TRBJ2-3	CASSVADRGETDTQYF	TGTGCCAGCAGCGTAGCTGACCGGGGGGAGACAGATACGCAGTATTTT
TRBV30	TRBD2	NA	TRBJ2-3	CAYGREAQEDTQYF	TGTGCCTACGGGCGGGAGGCCCAGGAAGATACGCAGTATTTT
TRBV2	NA	NA	TRBJ1-6	CASRAMTDDYNSPLHF	TGTGCCAGCAGGGCTATGACAGATGATTATAATTCACCCCTCCACTTT
TRBV10-3	TRBD2	NA	TRBJ2-1	CAISETSGMSNEQFF	TGTGCCATCAGCGAGACTAGCGGGATGTCCAATGAGCAGTTCTTC
TRBV2	TRBD1	NA	TRBJ2-7	CASSDRGPLYEQYF	TGTGCCAGCAGTGACAGGGGGCCCCTCTACGAGCAGTACTTC
TRBV15	TRBD1	NA	TRBJ2-7	CATSFRDRGLYEQYF	TGTGCCACCAGCTTCCGGGACAGGGGGTTATACGAGCAGTACTTC
TRBV10-3	NA	once	TRBJ2-1	CAISELGVVEQFF	TGTGCCATCAGTGAGTTAGGAGTTGTTGAGCAGTTCTTC
TRBV9	NA	NA	TRBJ2-3	CASSVYRVSDTQYF	TGTGCCAGCAGCGTCTACAGGGTTTCAGATACGCAGTATTTT
TRBV7-9	NA	NA	TRBJ2-7	CASSLTAGSYEQYF	TGTGCCAGCAGCTTAACAGCCGGGAGCTACGAGCAGTACTTC
TRBV7-8	NA	NA	TRBJ2-7	CASSESPAGHYEQYF	TGTGCCAGCAGCGAATCCCCCGCTGGCCACTACGAGCAGTACTTC
TRBV7-6	TRBD1	once	TRBJ1-1	CASSPQGAWNTEAFF	TGTGCCAGCAGCCCTCAGGGGGCGTGGAACACTGAAGCTTTCTTT
TRBV7-3	NA	NA	TRBJ1-6	CASSLAGVPYNSPLHF	TGTGCCAGCAGCTTAGCAGGGGTTCCCTATAATTCACCCCTCCACTTT
TRBV10-3	TRBD2	NA	TRBJ2-1	CAISESAGGYNEQFF	TGTGCCATCAGTGAGTCGGCGGGAGGGTACAATGAGCAGTTCTTC
TRBV15	TRBD1	once	TRBJ2-1	CATSSWTGGDLEFF	TGTGCCACCAGCTCTTGGACAGGGGGCGATTTAGAGTTCTTC
TRBV5-6	NA	NA	TRBJ1-6	CASSAENSPLHF	TGTGCCAGCAGCGCGGAAAATTCACCCCTCCACTTT
TRBV6-6	TRBD1	once	TRBJ2-7	CASSRGTGGPYEQYF	TGTGCCAGCAGTCGGGGGACAGGGGGGCCCTACGAGCAGTACTTC
TRBV19	NA	NA	TRBJ1-5	CASSGRENSNQPQHF	TGTGCCAGTAGTGGACGGGAAAATAGCAATCAGCCCCAGCATTTT
TRBV7-9	NA	NA	TRBJ1-1	CASSPPGGGRTEAFF	TGTGCCAGCAGCCCCCCTGGGGGGGGGAGGACTGAAGCTTTCTTT
TRBV6-5	TRBD1	NA	TRBJ1-2	CASSPPGQIYGYTF	TGTGCCAGCAGTCCCCCGGGACAGATATATGGCTACACCTTC
TRBV5-4	NA	NA	TRBJ2-7	CASSFKIGGRYEQYF	TGTGCCAGCAGCTTTAAAATCGGGGGACGCTACGAGCAGTACTTC
TRBV7-9	TRBD1	NA	TRBJ1-2	CASQGAPNYGYTF	TGTGCCAGCCAGGGGGCGCCGAACTATGGCTACACCTTC
TRBV15	NA	NA	TRBJ1-5	CATQDGYYSNQPQHF	TGTGCCACCCAAGACGGATACTATAGCAATCAGCCCCAGCATTTT
TRBV29-1	TRBD1	once	TRBJ2-5	CSVEDQGPGGETQYF	TGCAGCGTTGAAGATCAGGGCCCAGGGGGAGAGACCCAGTACTTC
TRBV18	TRBD2	NA	TRBJ2-7	CASSPPLAGGDLYEQYF	TGTGCCAGCTCACCCCCGCTAGCGGGAGGGGACCTCTACGAGCAGTACTTC
TRBV18	NA	NA	TRBJ2-3	CASSPRRETYTDTQYF	TGTGCCAGCTCACCACGGAGGGAGACATACACAGATACGCAGTATTTT
TRBV9	TRBD1	NA	TRBJ2-5	CASSAQARGLQETQYF	TGTGCCAGCAGCGCCCAGGCGAGGGGGCTCCAAGAGACCCAGTACTTC